Included here is one TCR beta chain sequence, with context. Its antigen is undetermined. Germline V gene lookup returns CDR1 SNHLY and CDR2 FYNNEI. Trimming took 8 bases from V and 1 from J; bases not matched to a gene: 4. This CDR3 region has 13 residues. Researchers ran the PCR with 60 Vbeta and 13 Jbeta primers. The repertoire was sequenced with immunoSEQ multiplex PCR; TCRdb's copy has only in-frame clones and lacks some. The specimen's table records about 75,000 clones. The data were taken from a study of cytomegalovirus exposure and HLA in healthy donors. Whole-study findings and limits: One cluster of highly shared sequence variants probably arose as a sequencing artifact. Researchers reported that a few CMV-associated chains were confirmed in vitro as CMV antigen-specific.

The sequenced material came from PBMCs. This chain links TRBV2 with TRBJ1-1; 7 bases are a match to TRBD1. The receptor was isolated from a man between 18 and 35 years old in good health and CMV-seropositive. CDR3 nucleotide sequence: TGTGCCAGCGGCCGGGACAGGAACACTGAAGCTTTCTTT. Protein sequence: CASGRDRNTEAFF.